This T cell receptor beta chain was captured by sequencing in a study of CD8+ T cells in alopecia areata. Regarding the study as a whole: Researchers report lesional scalp, most notably alopecia totalis/universalis, outstripped normal scalp in clonality.

This clone appeared a few times. No antigen is known for it. The germline gives CDR1 MNHEY, CDR2 SVGAGI. With 5 bases clipped from V and 8 bases from J, the junction kept 7 bases outside the gene matches. The CDR3 covers 13 residues. Reverse transcribed after extraction, RNA yielded cDNA as the sequencing template. Generated by immunoSEQ multiplex PCR, the TCRdb table keeps only in-frame clones and is missing some. Of more than 90,000 clones listed, less than 70% are singletons. Sequenced material: CD4+ T cells sorted from blood. This receptor was identified in a human donor in good health. V gene TRBV6-5 combines with J gene TRBJ1-2; 8 nucleotides match TRBD1. CDR3 in amino acids: CASSRQGHEGYTF. The DNA of the CDR3 is TGTGCCAGCAGTCGACAGGGGCATGAGGGCTACACCTTC.